The 25 T cell receptor beta chains in this list originate from one sample, sequenced in a study of cytomegalovirus exposure and HLA in healthy donors. In the PCR, 60 Vbeta and 13 Jbeta primers were used. Assay: immunoSEQ multiplex PCR; the TCRdb copy retains only in-frame clones and omits some. Of about 150,000 clones in the sample, around 79% were seen once. The sample consisted of PBMCs. The receptors stem from a man between 35 and 55 years old in good health and CMV-seropositive.

The chain combines TRBV11-3 with TRBJ2-5; TRBD1 matches at 12 bases. The CDR3 sequence is 15 residues long. CDR1 is SGHNT and CDR2 is YENEEA in the germline V gene. V dropped 3 bases and J dropped 5; count of bases not matched to a gene: 4. CDR3 DNA sequence: TGTGCCAGCAGCTTCGGGACAGGGGGCAGCGAGACCCAGTACTTC. Translated, it gives CASSFGTGGSETQYF.

The chain carries TRBV19 and TRBJ1-1; 7 bases fit TRBD1. The germline gives CDR1 LNHDA, CDR2 SQIVND (reference sequence). The V segment lost 7 bases and the J segment 6 bases; nucleotides outside the gene matches: 8. There are 13 residues in the CDR3. CDR3 residues: CASINQQGSEAFF. The CDR3 DNA reads as TGTGCCAGTATCAATCAACAGGGGTCTGAAGCTTTCTTT.

The table lists this clone with a few counts. The CDR3 protein is CRVGVDTQYF. CDR3 nucleotide sequence: TGCAGGGTCGGGGTGGATACGCAGTATTTT. The J gene is TRBJ2-3, the V gene TRBV29-1; D may be TRBD2 (5 bases). This CDR3 has 10 residues. The germline V gene has CDR1 SQVTM and CDR2 ANQGSEA.

The rearrangement joins TRBV9 to TRBJ1-6; 8 nucleotides line up with TRBD1. Losses at the gene ends were 4 bases for V and 7 bases for J; bases not matched to a gene: 7. CDR1 is SGDLS, CDR2 YYNGEE, per germline. The CDR3 extends over 15 amino acids. CDR3 residues: CASSPEGQANSPLHF. CDR3 DNA: TGTGCCAGCAGCCCCGAGGGACAGGCGAATTCACCCCTCCACTTT.

The V and J genes are TRBV18 and TRBJ1-2, with 10 nucleotides matching TRBD1. Germline V gives CDR1 KGHSH, CDR2 LQKENI. The junction had 6 bases not matched to a gene; V was cut back by 5 bases and J by 3 bases. CDR3 size: 15 residues. CDR3 loop: CASSSRQGADYGYTF. CDR3 coding DNA: TGTGCCAGCTCATCCAGACAGGGGGCCGACTATGGCTACACCTTC. Based on the CDR3 plus reference TRBV18 and TRBJ1-2, the full variable domain is NAGVMQNPRHLVRRRGQEARLRCSPMKGHSHVYWYRQLPEEGLKFMVYLQKENIIDESGMPKERFSAEFPKEGPSILRIQQVVRGDSAAYFCASSSRQGADYGYTFGSGTRLTVV.

The chain is built from TRBV5-1 and TRBJ2-2; 10 bases are a match to TRBD2. The CDR3 spans 15 residues. J lost 6 bases, V lost 2 bases, and 4 bases had no gene match. Germline CDR1 and CDR2: SGHRS and YFSETQ. Here the CDR3 DNA reads TGCGCCAGCAGCTTACAAGCGGGAGGGGCCGGGGAGCTGTTTTTT. This codes for CASSLQAGGAGELFF.

The chain recombines TRBV6-1 with TRBJ1-1, with TRBD1 matching 8 bases. This CDR3 has 13 residues. Unmatched junction bases numbered 5, after V lost 5 bases and J lost 6 bases. Germline lookup yields CDR1 MNHNS and CDR2 SASEGT. In DNA form, the CDR3 reads TGTGCCAGCAGTCGACAGGGGCTAGCTGAAGCTTTCTTT. This gives the protein CASSRQGLAEAFF.

This chain joins TRBV7-3 and TRBJ2-1; 12 bases are shared with TRBD2. V shed 4 bases, J shed 6 bases, and the junction held 4 bases outside the gene matches. This CDR3 region has 15 residues. The V gene's germline CDR1 is SGHTA and CDR2 FQGTGA. CDR3 nucleotides: TGTGCCAGCAGCTCGACTAGCGGGAGTGGCAATGAGCAGTTCTTC. It specifies CASSSTSGSGNEQFF.

In regard to this clone: A junction end diverges from the germline sequence, so it may reflect a read error. The chain uses TRBV7-9 and TRBJ1-2, with 7 bases lining up with TRBD1. CDR1 is SEHNR and CDR2 is FQNEAQ in the germline V gene (reference sequence). This CDR3 contains 16 residues. CDR3 sequence reads: CSSSLTGADFFYGYTF. CDR3 nucleotide sequence: TGTTCCAGCAGCCTTACAGGGGCCGACTTCTTCTATGGCTACACCTTC.

V and J are TRBV9 and TRBJ1-2; perhaps TRBD1 as D (6 bases). The V and J ends lost 0 bases and 5 bases respectively, with 14 bases between them. CDR3 length: 15 residues. Germline V gives CDR1 SGDLS, CDR2 YYNGEE. CDR3 bases: TGTGCCAGCAGCGTAGGAGCAGGGGTTGAATATGGCTACACCTTC. This translates into CASSVGAGVEYGYTF.

The V gene is TRBV14, the J gene TRBJ2-3; 8 nucleotides agree with TRBD2. This CDR3 region has 16 residues. V was pared by 6 bases and J by 1 base, with 9 bases of the junction left unmatched. Looked up from germline, CDR1 is SGHDN and CDR2 is FVKESK. The CDR3: CASSLFSAGGTDTQYF. The CDR3, as DNA: TGTGCCAGCAGTCTTTTTTCAGCGGGAGGCACAGATACGCAGTATTTT.

Turning to this clone: At one of its ends the junction is not consistent with the germline gene, which may arise from a read error. Other DNA variants within this sample encode the same CDR3. The chain has TRBV6-1 and TRBJ2-7, with 8 positions matching TRBD2. From germline, CDR1 is MNHNS and CDR2 SASEGT. CDR3 length: 14 residues. This CDR3 is CASTLAGFSYEQYF. CDR3 bases: TGCGCCAGCACTTTAGCGGGGTTCTCCTACGAGCAGTACTTC.

The rearrangement uses TRBV6-5 and TRBJ1-2; D is uncertain. Germline loops: CDR1 MNHEY, CDR2 SVGAGI. Trimming cost V 3 bases and J 4 bases, with 12 bases left between them. The CDR3 has 14 amino acids. CDR3: CASSYRREGYGYTF. The CDR3 nucleotides are TGTGCCAGCAGTTATCGGAGGGAAGGCTATGGCTACACCTTC.

Comment on this clone: This specimen includes other DNA sequences encoding the same CDR3. The chain joins TRBV5-1 to TRBJ2-3, with 8 bases aligning to TRBD2. The V gene end was trimmed by 3 bases and the J gene end by 1 base; junction bases not matched to a gene: 1. There are 14 residues in the CDR3. CDR1 is SGHRS and CDR2 is YFSETQ in the germline V gene. The CDR3 coding sequence is TGCGCCAGCAGCTCGACTAGCGGCACAGATACGCAGTATTTT. It codes for CASSSTSGTDTQYF.

This clone was detected only once. This chain links TRBV10-3 with TRBJ2-5; 11 bases agree with TRBD2. With 6 bases clipped from V and 11 bases from J, the junction kept 14 bases outside the gene matches. The germline gives CDR1 ENHRY, CDR2 SYGVKD. This CDR3 contains 15 residues. The CDR3 is CAISGGRLAGGEQYF. CDR3 nucleotides: TGTGCCATCAGCGGGGGGAGGCTAGCGGGAGGTGAGCAGTACTTC.

The V call is TRBV27, the J call TRBJ2-7; TRBD1 might be the D (5 bases). The CDR3 spans 14 residues. V shed 3 bases and J shed 1 base, with 10 bases lying between them. CDR1 and CDR2 from the germline V gene are MNHEY and SMNVEV (reference sequence). CDR3 in DNA: TGTGCCAGCAGTTTTCTGGGGCTATCCTACGAGCAGTACTTC. It specifies CASSFLGLSYEQYF.

The chain has TRBV5-4 and TRBJ1-6; a possible D gene is TRBD1 (5 bases). The germline V gene encodes CDR1 SGHNT and CDR2 YYREEE (reference sequence). The CDR3 sequence is 16 residues long. Deletions cut 0 bases from V and 10 bases from J, with 17 bases between. As DNA, the CDR3 is TGTGCCAGCAGCTTGGCCCCCAGGGTTTCAGGATCACCCCTCCACTTT. As protein: CASSLAPRVSGSPLHF. Full variable domain (rest looked up from reference TRBV5-4 and TRBJ1-6): ETGVTQSPTHLIKTRGQQVTLRCSSQSGHNTVSWYQQALGQGPQFIFQYYREEENGRGNFPPRFSGLQFPNYSSELNVNALELDDSALYLCASSLAPRVSGSPLHFGNGTRLTVT.

The gene calls are TRBV6-1 and TRBJ1-5, with no clear D. V dropped 4 bases and J dropped 1 base, with 8 bases sitting between them. The CDR3 is 14 amino acids. Germline V lookup: CDR1 MNHNS, CDR2 SASEGT. CDR3 protein: CASSVSQSNQPQHF. In DNA form, the CDR3 reads TGTGCCAGCAGTGTATCGCAGAGCAATCAGCCCCAGCATTTT.

The table lists this clone with a count of one. V is TRBV5-1 and J is TRBJ1-2, with 8 bases that match TRBD1. The J segment lost 2 bases and the V segment lost 8 bases, leaving 11 bases of the junction unmatched. Germline values: CDR1 SGHRS, CDR2 YFSETQ. The CDR3 is made up of 15 amino acids. In DNA form, the CDR3 reads TGCGCCAGTGCCCCTCTCAGGACAGGGAACTATGGCTACACCTTC. Translated: CASAPLRTGNYGYTF. The whole variable domain, filled in from reference TRBV5-1 and TRBJ1-2, reads KAGVTQTPRYLIKTRGQQVTLSCSPISGHRSVSWYQQTPGQGLQFLFEYFSETQRNKGNFPGRFSGRQFSNSRSEMNVSTLELGDSALYLCASAPLRTGNYGYTFGSGTRLTVV.

The chain joins TRBV6-5 to TRBJ2-7; the match to TRBD2 covers 11 bases. Germline CDR1 is MNHEY and CDR2 is SVGAGI. The CDR3 consists of 15 residues. J was trimmed by 6 bases and V by 7 bases; bases with no gene match: 11. The CDR3 sequence is CASKTRLAGFAEQYF. For the CDR3, the DNA is TGTGCCAGCAAAACCCGACTAGCGGGATTTGCCGAGCAGTACTTC.

The chain is built from TRBV29-1 and TRBJ2-4; D is possibly TRBD2 (6 bases). With 3 bases removed from V and 8 bases from J, the gap between germline ends came to 17 bases. Looked up from germline, CDR1 is SQVTM and CDR2 is ANQGSEA. This CDR3 is 14 amino acids long. This CDR3 is CSVENRGRGDIQYF. DNA of the CDR3: TGCAGCGTTGAGAATAGGGGTCGCGGGGACATTCAGTACTTC.

The chain combines TRBV7-6 with TRBJ2-5; D not certain. This CDR3 is 13 amino acids long. Germline V gene sequence: CDR1 SGHVS, CDR2 FNYEAQ. The V and J ends lost 1 base and 5 bases respectively, with 8 bases between them. The CDR3 bases are TGTGCCAGCAGCTTAGGAGTCCGGGAGACCCAGTACTTC. Its translation is CASSLGVRETQYF.

V is TRBV12-5 and J is TRBJ2-7, with TRBD1 as a possible D gene (6 bases). The CDR3 is 14 residues long. Per the germline V gene, CDR1 is LGHNT and CDR2 is FRNRAP. The V gene lost 7 bases and the J gene lost 1 base, with 14 bases spanning the gap. CDR3: CASAPQGHSYEQYF. The CDR3 DNA reads TGTGCTAGTGCCCCACAGGGTCATTCCTACGAGCAGTACTTC.

The V call is TRBV6-1, the J call TRBJ2-1; TRBD2 agrees at 11 bases. Looked up from germline, CDR1 is MNHNS and CDR2 is SASEGT. The CDR3 has 16 residues. V shed 3 bases and J 7 bases; nucleotides not matched to a gene: 8. DNA of the CDR3: TGTGCCAGCAGTGATCCGACTAGCGGGATGGTGAATGAGCAGTTCTTC. Protein sequence: CASSDPTSGMVNEQFF.

This rearrangement joins TRBV7-2 to TRBJ1-4; 9 nucleotides agree with TRBD1. The CDR3 totals 15 residues. V gave up 5 bases and J gave up 8 bases; unmatched junction bases: 9. Germline CDR1 and CDR2: SGHTA and FQGNSA. The CDR3 DNA reads as TGTGCCAGCAGCAGAGGGACAGGGTCTTGGGAAAAACTGTTTTTT. As protein: CASSRGTGSWEKLFF.